These T cell receptor beta chains were read from a single sample in a study of CD8 T cells in Susac syndrome. MiXCR was run by TCRdb on the immunoSEQ multiplex PCR reads, yielding one entry per CDR3 protein. This repertoire shows 150,000 to 200,000 distinct CDR3 sequences, about 94% found once; its top ten account for roughly 0.15%. Material: CD4+ T cells from PBMCs. Receptors originate from a human donor in good health. The CDR3 runs from the conserved cysteine through the conserved F or W. A D gene is named only where the DNA matches it firmly. Clone size, where shown, is once, few, many, or a class for clones that have expanded.

-	TRBV20-1	TRBJ2-7	-	CSVTQGRYEQYF	TGCAGTGTAACGCAGGGGAGGTACGAGCAGTACTTC
few	TRBV6-4	TRBJ1-5	-	CASSPQSNQPQHF	TGTGCCAGCAGTCCACAGAGCAATCAGCCCCAGCATTTT
-	TRBV14	TRBJ1-2	-	CASSQDRNGYTF	TGTGCCAGCAGCCAAGACAGGAATGGCTACACCTTC
once	TRBV28	TRBJ2-5	-	CASSKPGNQETQYF	TGTGCCAGCAGCAAACCGGGGAACCAAGAGACCCAGTACTTC
-	TRBV3-1	TRBJ1-5	-	CASSQGLNQPQHF	TGTGCCAGCAGCCAAGGCCTAAATCAGCCCCAGCATTTT
-	TRBV3-1	TRBJ2-5	-	CASSPFLSGRGWETQYF	TGTGCCAGCAGCCCGTTTCTATCCGGCAGGGGCTGGGAGACCCAGTACTTC
-	TRBV18	TRBJ2-4	-	CASSPPVGEAKNIQYF	TGTGCCAGCTCACCACCGGTTGGGGAAGCCAAAAACATTCAGTACTTC
-	TRBV12-3/TRBV12-4	TRBJ2-1	-	CASSLTGSYNEQFF	TGTGCCAGCAGTTTGACTGGCTCCTACAATGAGCAGTTCTTC
-	TRBV29-1	TRBJ1-1	-	CSVRTPGHMNTEAFF	TGCAGCGTTAGGACGCCGGGACACATGAACACTGAAGCTTTCTTT
-	TRBV20-1	TRBJ1-6	TRBD1	CSARDPSAGGSPLHF	TGCAGTGCTAGAGACCCCTCAGCAGGGGGTTCACCCCTCCACTTT
-	TRBV12-3/TRBV12-4	TRBJ2-5	-	CASSGPLGETQYF	TGTGCCAGCAGTGGACCTCTGGGAGAGACCCAGTACTTC
-	TRBV5-1	TRBJ1-1	TRBD1	CASSMDRGLTEAFF	TGCGCCAGCAGCATGGACAGGGGATTGACTGAAGCTTTCTTT
-	TRBV23-1	TRBJ2-5	TRBD1	CASSGKGAVSNQETQYF	TGCGCCAGCAGTGGGAAGGGGGCAGTATCGAACCAAGAGACCCAGTACTTC
-	TRBV2	TRBJ2-1	-	CASSDEVSSYNEQFF	TGTGCCAGCAGTGACGAGGTCAGCTCCTACAATGAGCAGTTCTTC
-	TRBV28	TRBJ1-6	-	CASKVVGPNSPLHF	TGTGCCAGCAAGGTCGTGGGCCCTAATTCACCCCTCCACTTT
-	TRBV7-2	TRBJ1-2	-	CASSSNRDFYGYTF	TGTGCCAGCAGCTCAAACAGGGATTTCTATGGCTACACCTTC
-	TRBV27	TRBJ1-5	-	CASSPRPGNQPQHF	TGTGCCAGCAGTCCGCGGCCGGGGAATCAGCCCCAGCATTTT
-	TRBV3-1	TRBJ1-6	-	CASSRGGQNNSPLHF	TGTGCCAGCAGCCGGGGAGGACAGAATAATTCACCCCTCCACTTT
-	TRBV7-9	TRBJ2-2	-	CASSLDRRERNTGELFF	TGTGCCAGCAGCTTAGATCGGCGGGAAAGGAACACCGGGGAGCTGTTTTTT
-	TRBV20-1	TRBJ1-6	TRBD1	CSASYRGNSPLHF	TGCAGTGCTAGTTACAGGGGTAATTCACCCCTCCACTTT
-	TRBV2	TRBJ1-1	-	CASRENTEAFF	TGTGCCAGCAGGGAGAACACTGAAGCTTTCTTT
-	TRBV7-2	TRBJ2-7	-	CASSPSRKGQYF	TGTGCCAGCAGCCCGAGCCGGAAGGGGCAGTACTTC
few	TRBV18	TRBJ2-1	TRBD1	CASSPGQGANEQFF	TGTGCCAGCTCACCGGGACAGGGGGCCAATGAGCAGTTCTTC
-	TRBV3-1	TRBJ2-3	TRBD1	CASSPAQGANTQYF	TGTGCCAGCAGCCCCGCACAGGGGGCGAATACGCAGTATTTT
-	TRBV7-6	TRBJ2-7	TRBD2	CASSTTSGTYEQYF	TGTGCCAGCAGCACGACTAGCGGAACCTACGAGCAGTACTTC
-	TRBV2	TRBJ2-2	TRBD2	CASSRRGDTGELFF	TGTGCCAGCAGCCGGCGGGGGGATACCGGGGAGCTGTTTTTT
-	TRBV12-3/TRBV12-4	TRBJ2-3	-	CASSFPGRADTQYF	TGTGCCAGCAGTTTTCCGGGTAGAGCAGATACGCAGTATTTT
-	TRBV20-1	TRBJ2-1	TRBD2	CSASSGGTYYNEQFF	TGCAGTGCTAGCTCGGGGGGAACTTACTACAATGAGCAGTTCTTC
-	TRBV7-9	TRBJ2-3	TRBD1	CASTKGQGTDTQYF	TGTGCCAGCACTAAGGGACAGGGCACAGATACGCAGTATTTT
-	TRBV12-3/TRBV12-4	TRBJ2-7	-	CASSLMRYEQYF	TGTGCCAGCAGTTTGATGAGGTACGAGCAGTACTTC
-	TRBV20-1	TRBJ1-6	TRBD1	CSADVPGTGGSPLHF	TGCAGTGCTGATGTCCCTGGGACAGGGGGTTCACCCCTCCACTTT
few	TRBV7-2	TRBJ2-3	-	CASSPGGRTDTQYF	TGTGCCAGCAGTCCCGGGGGACGCACAGATACGCAGTATTTT
-	TRBV6-2/TRBV6-3	TRBJ1-2	-	CASSQGRASGYTF	TGTGCCAGCAGCCAAGGCAGGGCGAGCGGCTACACCTTC
-	TRBV23-1	TRBJ1-1	-	CASSQSDPGPPSREAFF	TGCGCCAGCAGTCAATCGGACCCCGGGCCCCCTAGTCGGGAAGCTTTCTTT
-	TRBV27	TRBJ1-1	-	CASSFSRLNTEAFF	TGTGCCAGCAGTTTTTCTCGTTTGAACACTGAAGCTTTCTTT
-	TRBV18	TRBJ2-7	-	CASSWGTYEQYF	TGTGCCAGCTCATGGGGGACCTACGAGCAGTACTTC
-	TRBV30	TRBJ1-1	-	CAWITDNTEAFF	TGTGCCTGGATTACAGACAACACTGAAGCTTTCTTT
-	TRBV12-3/TRBV12-4	TRBJ2-1	-	CASRWGLPLFF	TGTGCCAGCAGGTGGGGTCTCCCGCTGTTCTTC
-	TRBV18	TRBJ1-2	TRBD1	CASSTRDRGVSGYTF	TGTGCCAGCTCAACCCGGGACAGGGGTGTCAGCGGCTACACCTTC
-	TRBV7-2	TRBJ1-1	-	CASSLGVAGTEAFF	TGTGCCAGCAGCTTAGGGGTAGCGGGCACTGAAGCTTTCTTT
-	TRBV29-1	TRBJ2-7	-	CSVFSGSSYEQYF	TGCAGCGTTTTTTCAGGGAGCTCCTACGAGCAGTACTTC
-	TRBV28	TRBJ1-2	-	CASSLGGPTAGEGYTF	TGTGCCAGCAGTTTAGGGGGACCGACGGCCGGGGAGGGCTACACCTTC
-	TRBV2	TRBJ2-7	TRBD2	CASSEALGGSAYEQYF	TGTGCCAGCAGTGAAGCGCTCGGGGGGAGTGCCTACGAGCAGTACTTC
once	TRBV15	TRBJ2-3	TRBD1	CATSSRQGSVTDTQYF	TGTGCCACCAGCTCCCGACAGGGGTCCGTCACAGATACGCAGTATTTT
-	TRBV12-3/TRBV12-4	TRBJ2-3	-	CASSALATDTQYF	TGTGCCAGCAGTGCATTAGCGACAGATACGCAGTATTTT
-	TRBV19	TRBJ1-2	-	CASSMRQANYGYTF	TGTGCCAGTAGTATGAGACAGGCAAACTATGGCTACACCTTC
-	TRBV20-1	TRBJ1-2	TRBD1	CSARDRGPYGYTF	TGCAGTGCCCGGGACAGGGGCCCCTATGGCTACACCTTC
-	TRBV7-9	TRBJ1-2	TRBD1	CASSPRGLGQTNYGYTF	TGTGCCAGCAGCCCTCGAGGGCTGGGACAGACTAACTATGGCTACACCTTC
once	TRBV9	TRBJ2-7	-	CASSEGRGGWTYEQYF	TGTGCCAGCAGCGAGGGTAGGGGCGGGTGGACCTACGAGCAGTACTTC
-	TRBV14	TRBJ2-7	TRBD1	CASSQDWGQGAYEQYF	TGTGCCAGCAGCCAAGACTGGGGGCAGGGGGCCTACGAGCAGTACTTC
once	TRBV20-1	TRBJ2-7	-	CSATARAGTYEQYF	TGCAGTGCTACCGCGAGGGCGGGCACCTACGAGCAGTACTTC
-	TRBV7-2	TRBJ2-4	-	CASSPVGGHIQYF	TGTGCCAGCAGCCCCGTTGGGGGACACATTCAGTACTTC
-	TRBV29-1	TRBJ1-2	-	CSVDTNIYGYTF	TGCAGCGTAGACACGAACATCTATGGCTACACCTTC